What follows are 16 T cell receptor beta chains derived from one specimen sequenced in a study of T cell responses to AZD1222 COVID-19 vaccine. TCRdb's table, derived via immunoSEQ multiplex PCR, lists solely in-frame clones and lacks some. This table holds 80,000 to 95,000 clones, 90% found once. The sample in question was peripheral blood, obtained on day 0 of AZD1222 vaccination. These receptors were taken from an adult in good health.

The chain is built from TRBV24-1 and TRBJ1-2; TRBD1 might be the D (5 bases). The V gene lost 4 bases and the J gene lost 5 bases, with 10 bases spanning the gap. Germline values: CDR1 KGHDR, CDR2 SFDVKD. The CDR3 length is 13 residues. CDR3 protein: CATSDRWGYGYTF. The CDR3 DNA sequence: TGTGCCACCAGTGACCGCTGGGGGTATGGCTACACCTTC.

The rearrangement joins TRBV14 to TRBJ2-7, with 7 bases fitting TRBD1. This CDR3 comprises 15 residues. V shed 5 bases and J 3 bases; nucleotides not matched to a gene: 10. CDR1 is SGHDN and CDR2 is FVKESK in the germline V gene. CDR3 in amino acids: CASSKTGKLGYEQYF. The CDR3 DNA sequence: TGTGCCAGCAGCAAGACAGGGAAGTTGGGCTACGAGCAGTACTTC.

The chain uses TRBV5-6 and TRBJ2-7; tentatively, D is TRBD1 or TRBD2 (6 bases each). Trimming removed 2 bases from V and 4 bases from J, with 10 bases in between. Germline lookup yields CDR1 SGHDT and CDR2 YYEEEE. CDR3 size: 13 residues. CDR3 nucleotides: TGTGCCAGCAGCTTTTCGGGGGCATACGAGCAGTACTTC. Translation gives CASSFSGAYEQYF.

CDR3 protein: CASSYRGNTEAFF. As DNA, the CDR3 is TGTGCCAGCAGTTACAGGGGAAACACTGAAGCTTTCTTT. The genes are TRBV6-6 and TRBJ1-1; D might be TRBD1 (5 bases). Germline CDR1 is MNHNY and CDR2 is SVGAGI (reference sequence). This CDR3 region has 13 residues. Trimming removed 2 bases at V and 2 bases at J, with 6 bases between.

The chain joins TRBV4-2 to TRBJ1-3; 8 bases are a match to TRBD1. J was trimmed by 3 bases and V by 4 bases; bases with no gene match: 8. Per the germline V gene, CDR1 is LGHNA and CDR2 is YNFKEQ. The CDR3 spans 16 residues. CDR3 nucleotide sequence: TGTGCCAGCAGCCCAGCAGGGGGCGACGGTGGAAACACCATATATTTT. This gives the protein CASSPAGGDGGNTIYF.

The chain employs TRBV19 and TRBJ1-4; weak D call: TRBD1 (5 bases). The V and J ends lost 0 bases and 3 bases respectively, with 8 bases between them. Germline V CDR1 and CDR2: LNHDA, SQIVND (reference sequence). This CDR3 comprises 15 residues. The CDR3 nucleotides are TGTGCCAGTAGTATAGAAGGGGTTTCTAATGAAAAACTGTTTTTT. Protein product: CASSIEGVSNEKLFF.

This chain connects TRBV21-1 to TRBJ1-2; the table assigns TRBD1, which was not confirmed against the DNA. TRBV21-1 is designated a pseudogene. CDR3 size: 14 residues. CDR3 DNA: TGTGCCAGCAGCAAGGGACAGGGTGGGGATGGCTACACCTTC. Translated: CASSKGQGGDGYTF.

The CDR3 reads CASNPTGGMKAFF. The CDR3 DNA reads TGCGCCAGCAATCCGACAGGGGGGATGAAAGCTTTCTTT. This rearrangement joins TRBV5-1 to TRBJ1-1, with 9 bases matching TRBD1. The CDR3 consists of 13 residues. CDR1 is SGHRS and CDR2 is YFSETQ in the germline V gene. The ends lost 6 bases at V and 9 bases at J; junction bases unmatched: 9.

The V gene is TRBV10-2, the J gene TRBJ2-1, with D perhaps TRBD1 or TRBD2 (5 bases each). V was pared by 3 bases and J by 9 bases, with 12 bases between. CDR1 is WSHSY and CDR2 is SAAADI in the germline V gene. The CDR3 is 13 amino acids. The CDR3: CASSEGRRGEQFF. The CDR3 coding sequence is TGCGCCAGCAGTGAAGGGAGAAGGGGTGAGCAGTTCTTC.

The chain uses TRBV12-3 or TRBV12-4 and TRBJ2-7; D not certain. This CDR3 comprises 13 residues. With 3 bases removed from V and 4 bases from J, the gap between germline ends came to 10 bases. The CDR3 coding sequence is TGTGCCAGCAGTTTCGGTGGAGATTACGAGCAGTACTTC. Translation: CASSFGGDYEQYF.

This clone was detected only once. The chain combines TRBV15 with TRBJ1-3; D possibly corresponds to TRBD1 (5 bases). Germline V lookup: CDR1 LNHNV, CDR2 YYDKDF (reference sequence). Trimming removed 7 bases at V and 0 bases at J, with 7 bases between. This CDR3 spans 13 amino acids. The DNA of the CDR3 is TGTGCCACCAAGGGGTCCTCTGGAAACACCATATATTTT. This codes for CATKGSSGNTIYF.

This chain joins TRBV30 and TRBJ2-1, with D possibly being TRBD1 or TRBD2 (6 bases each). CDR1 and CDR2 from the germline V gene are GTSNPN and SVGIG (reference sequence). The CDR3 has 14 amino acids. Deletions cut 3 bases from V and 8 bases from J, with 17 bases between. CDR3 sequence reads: CAWRRGTYTDEQFF. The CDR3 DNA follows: TGTGCCTGGAGAAGGGGGACTTATACGGATGAGCAGTTCTTC.

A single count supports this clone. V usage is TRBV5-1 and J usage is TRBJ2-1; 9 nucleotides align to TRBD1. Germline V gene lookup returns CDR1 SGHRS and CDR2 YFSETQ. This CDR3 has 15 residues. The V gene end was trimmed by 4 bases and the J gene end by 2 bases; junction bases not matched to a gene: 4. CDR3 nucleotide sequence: TGCGCCAGCAGCCTGTGGACAGGGGCCTACAATGAGCAGTTCTTC. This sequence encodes CASSLWTGAYNEQFF.

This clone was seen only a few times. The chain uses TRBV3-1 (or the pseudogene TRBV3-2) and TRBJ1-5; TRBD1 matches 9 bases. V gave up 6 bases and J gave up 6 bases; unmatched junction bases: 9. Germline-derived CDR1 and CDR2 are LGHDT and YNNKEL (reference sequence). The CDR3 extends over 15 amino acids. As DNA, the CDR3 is TGTGCCAGCAGACGGGGACAGGGCGTGGGTCAGCCCCAGCATTTT. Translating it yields CASRRGQGVGQPQHF.

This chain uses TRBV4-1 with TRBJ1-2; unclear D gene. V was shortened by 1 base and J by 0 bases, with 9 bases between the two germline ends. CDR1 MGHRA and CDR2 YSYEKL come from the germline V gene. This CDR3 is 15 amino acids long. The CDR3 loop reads CASSQGAIANYGYTF. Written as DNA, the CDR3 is TGCGCCAGCAGCCAAGGTGCGATAGCTAACTATGGCTACACCTTC.

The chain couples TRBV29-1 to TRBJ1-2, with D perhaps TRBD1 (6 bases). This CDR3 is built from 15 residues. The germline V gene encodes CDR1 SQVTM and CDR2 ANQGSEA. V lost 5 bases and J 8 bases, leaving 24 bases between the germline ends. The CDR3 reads CSVTSRGMRRNGYTF. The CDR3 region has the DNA TGCAGCGTTACTTCTAGGGGGATGAGACGGAACGGCTACACCTTC. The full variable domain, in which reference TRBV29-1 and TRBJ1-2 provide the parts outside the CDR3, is SAVISQKPSRDICQRGTSLTIQCQVDSQVTMMFWYRQQPGQSLTLIATANQGSEATYESGFVIDKFPISRPNLTFSTLTVSNMSPEDSSIYLCSVTSRGMRRNGYTFGSGTRLTVV.